A single sample gave rise to the 18 T cell receptor beta chains below, sequenced in a study of T cells in Graves' hyperthyroidism and ophthalmopathy. Amplification yielded TCR beta CDR3 regions, with RNA transcripts as the source. First-round RT-PCR targeting the TCR CDR3 was performed with the HTBI primer set. TCRdb re-called the multiplex PCR reads through MiXCR, storing one row per CDR3 protein. In the table there are about 380,000 distinct CDR3 sequences, about 13% of which are singletons. The sample taken for sequencing was blood. The source of these receptors is a man aged 30-40 years with Graves' hyperthyroidism that later progressed to Graves' ophthalmopathy.

This clonotype appeared a few times. The chain employs TRBV29-1 and TRBJ1-3; D is ambiguous. Trimming stripped 7 bases from V and 0 bases from J, with 13 bases between. From germline, CDR1 is SQVTM and CDR2 ANQGSEA. The CDR3 has 14 residues. The CDR3 nucleotides are TGCAGCGCCATCCCGGCGACCTCTGGAAACACCATATATTTT. It codes for CSAIPATSGNTIYF.

This clonotype was detected a few times. As DNA, the CDR3 is TGCGCCAGCAGAGGTTCACCCCTCCACTTT. Protein: CASRGSPLHF. The chain joins TRBV10-1 to TRBJ1-6; D is uncertain. Germline V CDR1 and CDR2: WNHNN, SYGVQD (reference sequence). The CDR3 runs to 10 residues. The germline V and J ends were trimmed by 6 bases and 9 bases, with 3 bases remaining between them.

This clonotype was seen more than once but under ten times. The chain combines TRBV30 with TRBJ1-1; D remains ambiguous. Germline V gene data show CDR1 as GTSNPN and CDR2 as SVGIG (reference sequence). The length of the CDR3 is 15 residues. Deletions cut 1 base from V and 1 base from J, with 13 bases between. The CDR3 region is CAWSDPFSGNTEAFF. CDR3 coding DNA: TGTGCCTGGAGTGACCCCTTCTCAGGGAACACTGAAGCTTTCTTT.

This clonotype showed up many times. The chain combines TRBV10-2 with TRBJ2-5, with 10 bases matching TRBD2. CDR1 WSHSY and CDR2 SAAADI come from the germline V gene. Unmatched junction bases numbered 7, after V lost 4 bases and J lost 5 bases. The CDR3 is 15 amino acids. The CDR3 DNA follows: TGCGCCAGCAGTGGAGAAGCGGGGGGGTCGGAGACCCAGTACTTC. Protein product: CASSGEAGGSETQYF.

This clonotype was counted at least ten times. V and J are TRBV28 and TRBJ2-3, with 8 bases matching TRBD1. Losses at the gene ends were 3 bases for V and 4 bases for J; bases not matched to a gene: 6. CDR3 length: 15 amino acids. Germline lookup yields CDR1 MDHEN and CDR2 SYDVKM. The CDR3 is CASSFWTGSADTQYF. The CDR3 nucleotides are TGTGCCAGCAGTTTTTGGACAGGGTCAGCAGATACGCAGTATTTT.

This clonotype was observed many times. The CDR3 nucleotides are TGTGCCAGCAGTTACTCTACTAGCGGGGGGTCTGTTGAGCAGTTCTTC. Translation: CASSYSTSGGSVEQFF. The V and J genes are TRBV6-5 and TRBJ2-1; 12 positions agree with TRBD2. Germline CDR1 is MNHEY and CDR2 is SVGAGI. The CDR3 has 16 residues. The J segment lost 9 bases and the V segment lost 0 bases, leaving 6 bases of the junction unmatched.

V and J are TRBV10-3 and TRBJ1-1; 8 nucleotides line up with TRBD1. The V gene end was trimmed by 2 bases and the J gene end by 6 bases; junction bases not matched to a gene: 11. Germline V gene data show CDR1 as ENHRY and CDR2 as SYGVKD. The CDR3 contains 16 residues. DNA of the CDR3: TGTGCCATCAGTGAGACGGGGAACAGGGGGGATTCTGAAGCTTTCTTT. Translation: CAISETGNRGDSEAFF.

This clonotype was picked up many times. The gene calls are TRBV27 and TRBJ1-6; TRBD1 aligns across 7 bases. The germline gives CDR1 MNHEY, CDR2 SMNVEV (reference sequence). The length of the CDR3 is 18 residues. The J segment lost 2 bases and the V segment lost 5 bases, leaving 12 bases of the junction unmatched. The CDR3 spells CASSRLGQSSTYNSPLHF. In DNA, the CDR3 is TGTGCCAGCAGTCGCCTGGGACAGAGTAGCACCTATAATTCACCCCTCCACTTT.

This sequence joins TRBV2 and TRBJ2-5; 9 bases align to TRBD1. V dropped 6 bases and J dropped 5; count of bases not matched to a gene: 10. The CDR3 is 15 residues long. CDR1 is SNHLY and CDR2 is FYNNEI in the germline V gene. Here the CDR3 reads CASRVRTGVSETQYF. For the CDR3, the DNA is TGTGCCAGCAGGGTACGGACAGGGGTGTCGGAGACCCAGTACTTC.

This clonotype was found many times. The V and J genes are TRBV2 and TRBJ2-1; 10 bases are shared with TRBD2. J was trimmed by 9 bases and V by 11 bases; bases with no gene match: 16. This CDR3 has 15 residues. CDR1 is SNHLY and CDR2 is FYNNEI in the germline V gene. The CDR3 nucleotides are TGTGCCCAGCATAAGTCCAGCGGGGGGGCGATTGAGCAGTTCTTC. As protein: CAQHKSSGGAIEQFF.

This clonotype was seen repeatedly, ten times or more. The chain recombines TRBV6-1 with TRBJ1-6, with D perhaps TRBD1 (5 bases). CDR3 length: 16 amino acids. Germline CDR1 and CDR2: MNHNS and SASEGT. Trimming stripped 2 bases from V and 6 bases from J, with 14 bases between. As DNA, the CDR3 is TGTGCCAGCAGTGAATATGGGCAGGGTGTTAATTCACCCCTCCACTTT. Its translation: CASSEYGQGVNSPLHF.

The chain couples TRBV30 to TRBJ2-7; D is unresolved. This CDR3 has 13 amino acids. Germline V gene sequence: CDR1 GTSNPN, CDR2 SVGIG (reference sequence). The V end lost 2 bases, the J end lost 2 bases, and 10 bases lay between the germline ends. The CDR3 protein is CAWSKELAYEQYF. The CDR3, as DNA: TGTGCCTGGAGTAAGGAGTTGGCCTACGAGCAGTACTTC.

This clonotype was found many times. V and J are TRBV3-1 and TRBJ1-2; 7 nucleotides agree with TRBD1. V shed 3 bases and J 3 bases; nucleotides not matched to a gene: 4. The CDR3 has 14 residues. The germline V gene has CDR1 LGHDT and CDR2 YNNKEL (reference sequence). This CDR3 reads CASSHGTDYYGYTF. In nucleotides, the CDR3 is TGTGCCAGCAGCCACGGGACAGATTACTATGGCTACACCTTC.

About this clonotype itself: A much larger clone differs by one base, so this may be a read error. The chain carries TRBV5-1 and TRBJ2-7; perhaps TRBD2 as D (5 bases). Trimming removed 4 bases at V and 5 bases at J, with 13 bases between. This CDR3 is 13 amino acids long. Germline assignment: CDR1 SGHRS and CDR2 YFSETQ. The CDR3: CASSPLCGHEQYF. For the CDR3, the DNA is TGCGCCAGCAGCCCCCTCTGCGGGCACGAGCAGTACTTC. Full variable domain (rest looked up from reference TRBV5-1 and TRBJ2-7): KAGVTQTPRYLIKTRGQQVTLSCSPISGHRSVSWYQQTPGQGLQFLFEYFSETQRNKGNFPGRFSGRQFSNSRSEMNVSTLELGDSALYLCASSPLCGHEQYFGPGTRLTVT.

This clonotype was counted many times. A junction boundary mismatches the germline segment, possibly from a read error. V is TRBV11-3 and J is TRBJ2-1; D remains ambiguous. Per germline, CDR1 SGHNT and CDR2 YENEEA. The CDR3 runs 14 residues. The CDR3 reads CASSLGRSYNEQFF. The CDR3 DNA sequence: TGTGCCAGCAGTTTAGGGCGTTCCTACAATGAGCAGTTCTTC.

This clonotype was picked up many times. This chain connects TRBV3-1 to TRBJ2-5; D unresolved. Deletions cut 3 bases from V and 4 bases from J, with 6 bases between. Germline CDR1 is LGHDT and CDR2 is YNNKEL (reference sequence). This CDR3 has 12 amino acids. The CDR3 spells CASSQVTETQYF. In DNA form, the CDR3 reads TGTGCCAGCAGCCAGGTGACAGAGACCCAGTACTTC.

This clonotype has only one observation. The gene calls are TRBV10-3 and TRBJ1-1; TRBD1 matches 9 bases. CDR3 length equals 15 residues. Germline CDR1 is ENHRY and CDR2 is SYGVKD. V was clipped by 2 bases and J by 7 bases; unmatched bases: 8. As DNA, the CDR3 is TGTGCCATCAGTGAGGGTGGGACAGGGAGCATTGAAGCTTTCTTT. Translated, it gives CAISEGGTGSIEAFF.

As for this clonotype: A read error may be the cause here, since a much bigger clone is one base away. The chain is built from TRBV7-6 and TRBJ1-5; 8 bases map to TRBD1. The CDR3 loop spans 18 amino acids. Germline CDR1 and CDR2: SGHVS and FNYEAQ. CDR3 residues: CSSSLGPWGQGASQPQHF. For the CDR3, the DNA is TGTTCCAGCAGCTTAGGCCCCTGGGGGCAGGGGGCAAGTCAGCCCCAGCATTTT. Together with reference TRBV7-6 and TRBJ1-5, the CDR3 gives the full variable domain: GAGVSQSPRYKVTKRGQDVALRCDPISGHVSLYWYRQALGQGPEFLTYFNYEAQQDKSGLPNDRFSAERPEGSISTLTIQRTEQRDSAMYRCSSSLGPWGQGASQPQHFGDGTRLSIL.